The rows below give T cell receptor beta chains drawn from one sample of a study of blood T cells in healthy people across ages. A single record per CDR3 protein comes from TCRdb applying MiXCR to the 5' RACE reads. The data hold about 1.8 million distinct CDR3 sequences, with roughly 50% observed a single time. Source material: blood. The source of these receptors is a woman aged 40 to 55 in good health. The CDR3 runs from the conserved cysteine through the conserved F or W. Fields, in order: clone size, D gene, V gene, J gene, CDR3 protein, CDR3 DNA. A D gene is named only where the DNA matches it firmly. Some rows mark clone size as missing; the rest say once, few, many or name a class of expanded clone.

size: few; D: TRBD2; V: TRBV20-1; J: TRBJ2-5; CDR3: CSASPGLAGGQETQYF; DNA: TGCAGTGCTAGCCCCGGACTAGCGGGGGGCCAAGAGACCCAGTACTTC
size: -; D: TRBD1; V: TRBV4-3; J: TRBJ1-2; CDR3: CASSQGTGDNYGYTF; DNA: TGCGCCAGCAGCCAAGGGACAGGGGATAACTATGGCTACACCTTC
size: -; D: -; V: TRBV9; J: TRBJ2-5; CDR3: CASSGPRGTEQETQYF; DNA: TGTGCCAGCAGCGGTCCCCGCGGCACGGAGCAAGAGACCCAGTACTTC
size: -; D: -; V: TRBV10-2; J: TRBJ2-5; CDR3: CASSEENKRPETQYF; DNA: TGCGCCAGCAGTGAGGAAAACAAGCGGCCTGAGACCCAGTACTTC
size: few; D: TRBD2; V: TRBV13; J: TRBJ2-3; CDR3: CASVASGGATDTQYF; DNA: TGTGCCAGCGTGGCTAGCGGGGGGGCCACAGATACGCAGTATTTT
size: few; D: TRBD2; V: TRBV9; J: TRBJ2-1; CDR3: CASSVVGTSASDEQFF; DNA: TGTGCCAGCAGCGTAGTCGGGACTAGCGCTAGCGATGAGCAGTTCTTC
size: -; D: -; V: TRBV4-1; J: TRBJ1-4; CDR3: CASSQLIGEKLFF; DNA: TGCGCCAGCAGCCAACTTATTGGGGAAAAACTGTTTTTT
size: few; D: TRBD1; V: TRBV5-1; J: TRBJ2-7; CDR3: CASSYGQGAEQYF; DNA: TGCGCCAGCAGCTACGGACAGGGTGCCGAGCAGTACTTC
size: few; D: TRBD2; V: TRBV13; J: TRBJ2-5; CDR3: CASSEPSGPLGETQYF; DNA: TGTGCCAGCAGCGAACCTAGCGGCCCCCTGGGAGAGACCCAGTACTTC
size: -; D: -; V: TRBV25-1; J: TRBJ2-6; CDR3: CASIPSSGANVLTF; DNA: TGTGCCAGCATCCCCAGCTCTGGGGCCAACGTCCTGACTTTC
size: -; D: -; V: TRBV12-3/TRBV12-4; J: TRBJ1-4; CDR3: CASSLRISGDGDEKLFF; DNA: TGTGCCAGCAGTTTAAGGATTTCAGGGGACGGGGATGAAAAACTGTTTTTT
size: -; D: TRBD2; V: TRBV7-2; J: TRBJ2-3; CDR3: CASSLVGGGQTDTQYF; DNA: TGTGCCAGCAGCTTAGTCGGGGGGGGCCAGACAGATACGCAGTATTTT
size: -; D: -; V: TRBV4-3; J: TRBJ2-5; CDR3: CASSVVWGGETQYF; DNA: TGCGCCAGCAGCGTAGTTTGGGGTGGGGAGACCCAGTACTTC
size: few; D: -; V: TRBV28; J: TRBJ2-5; CDR3: CASSLPLTGQETQYF; DNA: TGTGCCAGCAGTTTACCCCTGACAGGTCAAGAGACCCAGTACTTC
size: -; D: TRBD2; V: TRBV4-1; J: TRBJ2-5; CDR3: CASSQESSGGATGWQTQYF; DNA: TGCGCCAGCAGCCAAGAAAGTAGCGGGGGGGCAACTGGTTGGCAGACCCAGTACTTC
size: -; D: TRBD1; V: TRBV4-3; J: TRBJ2-1; CDR3: CASSQDRVHNEQFF; DNA: TGCGCCAGCAGCCAGGACAGGGTCCACAATGAGCAGTTCTTC
size: -; D: -; V: TRBV11-2; J: TRBJ2-1; CDR3: CASSTPENEGTGEVTEQFF; DNA: TGTGCCAGCAGCACGCCAGAAAACGAGGGAACAGGGGAGGTCACTGAGCAGTTCTTC
size: -; D: -; V: TRBV20-1; J: TRBJ2-6; CDR3: CSASLGGGRAGANVLTF; DNA: TGCAGTGCTAGTTTAGGGGGGGGAAGGGCTGGGGCCAACGTCCTGACTTTC
size: -; D: TRBD1; V: TRBV28; J: TRBJ2-7; CDR3: CASSSWTGANYEQYF; DNA: TGTGCCAGCAGTTCTTGGACAGGGGCGAACTACGAGCAGTACTTC
size: few; D: -; V: TRBV20-1; J: TRBJ2-3; CDR3: CSATRARVTYDTQYF; DNA: TGCAGTGCCACCCGGGCGAGGGTAACATACGATACGCAGTATTTT
size: -; D: -; V: TRBV29-1; J: TRBJ2-5; CDR3: CSGRGHGETQYF; DNA: TGCAGCGGGAGGGGGCATGGGGAGACCCAGTACTTC
size: -; D: TRBD1; V: TRBV6-5; J: TRBJ2-1; CDR3: CASSYTGQLDNEQFF; DNA: TGTGCCAGCAGTTACACGGGACAGTTAGACAATGAGCAGTTCTTC
size: -; D: TRBD2; V: TRBV19; J: TRBJ2-3; CDR3: CASRSRGGLQTDTQYF; DNA: TGTGCCAGTCGTTCCCGGGGGGGGCTGCAGACAGATACGCAGTATTTT
size: few; D: TRBD1; V: TRBV12-3/TRBV12-4; J: TRBJ1-6; CDR3: CASSTSDRDYNSPLHF; DNA: TGTGCCAGCAGTACCTCCGACAGGGACTATAATTCACCCCTCCACTTT
size: few; D: -; V: TRBV20-1; J: TRBJ2-1; CDR3: CSARGQANNEQFF; DNA: TGCAGTGCCAGAGGGCAGGCCAACAATGAGCAGTTCTTC
size: -; D: -; V: TRBV4-1; J: TRBJ1-1; CDR3: CASSQSGPNTEAFF; DNA: TGCGCCAGCAGCCAATCGGGGCCAAACACTGAAGCTTTCTTT
size: -; D: -; V: TRBV7-2; J: TRBJ2-1; CDR3: CASSYEGGVGQFF; DNA: TGTGCCAGCAGCTACGAGGGAGGCGTAGGGCAGTTCTTC
size: -; D: -; V: TRBV27; J: TRBJ2-5; CDR3: CASSLLPSGPQETQYF; DNA: TGTGCCAGCAGTCTTCTCCCCTCGGGGCCCCAAGAGACCCAGTACTTC
size: -; D: -; V: TRBV12-3/TRBV12-4; J: TRBJ1-2; CDR3: CASGALSGGYTF; DNA: TGTGCCAGCGGGGCCCTGTCGGGGGGCTACACCTTC
size: -; D: -; V: TRBV7-2; J: TRBJ2-3; CDR3: CASSILLLGTDTRYF; DNA: TGTGCCAGCAGCATCCTCCTCCTCGGCACAGATACGCGGTATTTT
size: -; D: TRBD1; V: TRBV6-5; J: TRBJ2-7; CDR3: CASSQGQGEDSYEQYF; DNA: TGTGCCAGCAGTCAGGGACAGGGGGAGGACTCCTACGAGCAGTACTTC
size: -; D: -; V: TRBV6-6; J: TRBJ1-5; CDR3: CASSLPGGKGEPQHF; DNA: TGTGCCAGCAGTCTACCGGGGGGGAAAGGTGAGCCCCAGCATTTT
size: -; D: -; V: TRBV5-6; J: TRBJ1-2; CDR3: CASSWGDMGSLGGYTF; DNA: TGTGCCAGCAGCTGGGGGGACATGGGATCCCTCGGTGGCTACACCTTC
size: -; D: TRBD2; V: TRBV4-3; J: TRBJ2-5; CDR3: CASSQDTGRWRGSQETQYF; DNA: TGCGCCAGCAGCCAAGATACGGGGAGATGGCGGGGGTCCCAAGAGACCCAGTACTTC
size: -; D: TRBD2; V: TRBV6-1; J: TRBJ2-4; CDR3: CASSAISGGFSKNIQYF; DNA: TGTGCCAGCAGTGCAATATCGGGGGGTTTTAGCAAAAACATTCAGTACTTC
size: -; D: -; V: TRBV7-9; J: TRBJ2-1; CDR3: CASSPPGPSAQNEQFF; DNA: TGTGCCAGCAGCCCCCCGGGCCCCTCCGCTCAGAATGAGCAGTTCTTC
size: -; D: TRBD2; V: TRBV11-3; J: TRBJ2-1; CDR3: CASSFRGGAAYNEQFF; DNA: TGTGCCAGCAGCTTCCGGGGGGGCGCCGCTTACAATGAGCAGTTCTTC
size: -; D: TRBD1; V: TRBV28; J: TRBJ2-7; CDR3: CASSFLGTGRSYEQYF; DNA: TGTGCCAGCAGTTTCTTGGGGACAGGGAGGTCCTACGAGCAGTACTTC